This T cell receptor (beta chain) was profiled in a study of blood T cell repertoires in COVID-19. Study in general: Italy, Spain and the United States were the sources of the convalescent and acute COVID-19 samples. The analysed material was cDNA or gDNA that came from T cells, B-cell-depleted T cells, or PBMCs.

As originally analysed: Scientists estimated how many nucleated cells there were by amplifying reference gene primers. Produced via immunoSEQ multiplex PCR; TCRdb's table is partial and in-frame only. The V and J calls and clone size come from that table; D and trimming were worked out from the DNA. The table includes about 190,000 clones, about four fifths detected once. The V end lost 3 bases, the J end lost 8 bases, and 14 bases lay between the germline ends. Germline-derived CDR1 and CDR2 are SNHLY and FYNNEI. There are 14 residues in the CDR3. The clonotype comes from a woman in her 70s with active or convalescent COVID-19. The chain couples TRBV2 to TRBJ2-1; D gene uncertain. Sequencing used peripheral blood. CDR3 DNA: TGTGCCAGCAGTGACCCCCCAGCGACCTATGAGCAGTTCTTC. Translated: CASSDPPATYEQFF. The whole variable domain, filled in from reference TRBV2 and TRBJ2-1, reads EPEVTQTPSHQVTQMGQEVILRCVPISNHLYFYWYRQILGQKVEFLVSFYNNEISEKSEIFDDQFSVERPDGSNFTLKIRSTKLEDSAMYFCASSDPPATYEQFFGPGTRLTVL.